This TCR beta chain was sequenced during a study of blood T cell repertoires in COVID-19. The wider study: T cells, B-cell-depleted T cells, or PBMCs provided the cDNA or gDNA that served as material.

Germline CDR1 is SGHNT and CDR2 is YENEEA. The CDR3 covers 13 residues. V was trimmed by 3 bases and J by 4 bases, leaving 9 bases between them. The method was immunoSEQ multiplex PCR; TCRdb's version includes in-frame clones alone and lacks a portion of them. The table includes some 100,000 clones, just over 90% detected once. This TCR was recovered from a man in his fifties or sixties with active COVID-19. This chain links TRBV11-3 with TRBJ2-5, with D possibly being TRBD2 (6 bases). The sample taken for sequencing was peripheral blood. CDR3 sequence: CASSFEEGETQYF. The CDR3 bases are TGTGCCAGCAGCTTTGAGGAGGGAGAGACCCAGTACTTC.